The 14 T cell receptor beta chains listed next were all sequenced from one sample in a study of T cells in Graves' hyperthyroidism and ophthalmopathy (dated by TCRdb to about 2019). The library was generated by multiplex PCR. The instrument was an Illumina HiSeq 2000. The TCR beta CDR3 regions were amplified from RNA transcripts. For the first round of RT-PCR on the TCR CDR3, the HTBI primer set was used together with the Qiagen OneStep RT-PCR kit. TCRdb trimmed the raw reads at Q25, called clones with MiXCR and kept productive beta chains. Rows with a matching CDR3 protein are joined into one entry that keeps the most common DNA and genes. In all, the sample holds nearly 600,000 distinct CDR3 sequences, and 14% of those were seen once. Of the sample, approximately 5.7% is held by the ten largest clones. The sample taken for sequencing was blood. The receptor set was obtained from a woman aged 25-40 years with Graves' hyperthyroidism that later progressed to Graves' ophthalmopathy.

This clonotype was found many times. CDR3 protein: CASSLGQGSDTQYF. The CDR3 DNA reads TGTGCCAGCAGCTTGGGACAGGGGTCAGATACGCAGTATTTT. This chain joins TRBV11-2 and TRBJ2-3; 10 bases fit TRBD1. CDR1 SGHAT and CDR2 FQNNGV come from the germline V gene. This CDR3 spans 14 amino acids. The V segment lost 3 bases and the J segment 4 bases; nucleotides outside the gene matches: 1.

V gene TRBV2 combines with J gene TRBJ2-3; 14 positions match TRBD2. CDR1 and CDR2 from the germline V gene are SNHLY and FYNNEI. Losses at the gene ends were 6 bases for V and 5 bases for J; bases not matched to a gene: 7. The CDR3 is made up of 16 amino acids. The CDR3 loop reads CASREGLAGDLDTQYF. Here the CDR3 DNA reads TGTGCCAGCAGAGAGGGACTAGCGGGAGATCTAGATACGCAGTATTTT.

The V and J genes are TRBV3-1 and TRBJ2-7; the D gene is possibly TRBD1 (5 bases). The germline V and J ends were trimmed by 0 bases and 0 bases, with 15 bases remaining between them. The CDR3 contains 17 residues. Germline-derived CDR1 and CDR2 are LGHDT and YNNKEL (reference sequence). CDR3 protein: CASSQDLSPGYSYEQYF. The DNA of the CDR3 is TGTGCCAGCAGCCAAGATCTCTCCCCAGGGTACTCCTACGAGCAGTACTTC.

V and J are TRBV5-1 and TRBJ1-1, with TRBD1 as a possible D gene (5 bases). This CDR3 has 14 residues. In germline, CDR1 is SGHRS, CDR2 YFSETQ. V was cut by 0 bases and J by 4 bases, with 10 bases left in between. The CDR3 reads CASSLERGGTEAFF. In nucleotides, the CDR3 is TGCGCCAGCAGCTTGGAACGGGGGGGCACTGAAGCTTTCTTT.

The chain uses TRBV29-1 and TRBJ2-1; the D gene is possibly TRBD2 (5 bases). V was cut by 2 bases and J by 3 bases, with 14 bases left in between. The CDR3 contains 15 residues. Germline V gives CDR1 SQVTM, CDR2 ANQGSEA. The CDR3: CSVEKESGFYNEQFF. The CDR3 DNA is TGCAGCGTTGAAAAAGAAAGCGGATTCTACAATGAGCAGTTCTTC.

This clonotype showed up just once. A single base separates this from a much larger clone, so it may be a read error. For the CDR3, the DNA is TGTGCCAGCAGCCCCACAGGGGGACACAATGATCAGTTCTTC. Translation: CASSPTGGHNDQFF. The chain recombines TRBV7-2 with TRBJ2-1; TRBD1 matches at 8 bases. Germline V gene data show CDR1 as SGHTA and CDR2 as FQGNSA. This CDR3 contains 14 residues.

There are many counts of this clonotype. The genes are TRBV6-5 and TRBJ2-7; 7 positions match TRBD1. This CDR3 has 14 residues. CDR1 and CDR2 (germline): MNHEY, SVGAGI. The V and J ends lost 1 base and 2 bases, in that order; junction bases with no gene match: 2. The CDR3 DNA sequence: TGTGCCAGCAGTTACTTACAGGGGACCTACGAGCAGTACTTC. This sequence encodes CASSYLQGTYEQYF.

This clonotype was counted at least ten times. The chain employs TRBV28 and TRBJ2-2; no clear D. Germline V lookup: CDR1 MDHEN, CDR2 SYDVKM. This CDR3 is 12 amino acids long. V gave up 6 bases and J gave up 5 bases, with 7 bases separating them. Written as DNA, the CDR3 is TGTGCCAGCAGCAGTCCAACCGGGGAGCTGTTTTTT. Translation gives CASSSPTGELFF.

In regard to this clonotype: A much bigger clone sits one base away, suggesting this may be a read error. This chain connects TRBV2 to TRBJ2-1; D ambiguous. V was trimmed by 0 bases and J by 6 bases, leaving 12 bases between them. CDR1 is SNHLY, CDR2 FYNNEI, per germline. The CDR3 has 15 residues. CDR3 sequence reads: CASSEATHSTNEQFF. Here the CDR3 DNA reads TGTGCCAGCAGTGAAGCAACCCACTCGACCAATGAGCAGTTCTTC.

This clonotype was observed at least ten times. The CDR3 coding sequence is TGCGCCAGCAAGAGGAAGGAGGGTGGATACAATGAGCAGTTCTTC. This gives the protein CASKRKEGGYNEQFF. This rearrangement joins TRBV5-1 to TRBJ2-1; a weak D match, TRBD2 (6 bases). CDR3 length: 15 amino acids. CDR1 is SGHRS and CDR2 is YFSETQ in the germline V gene. The V end lost 6 bases, the J end lost 4 bases, and 17 bases lay between the germline ends. The whole variable domain, filled in from reference TRBV5-1 and TRBJ2-1, reads KAGVTQTPRYLIKTRGQQVTLSCSPISGHRSVSWYQQTPGQGLQFLFEYFSETQRNKGNFPGRFSGRQFSNSRSEMNVSTLELGDSALYLCASKRKEGGYNEQFFGPGTRLTVL.

The chain combines TRBV5-8 with TRBJ2-1, with 8 bases identical to TRBD2. Germline V lookup: CDR1 SGHTS, CDR2 YDEGEE. The V gene end was trimmed by 2 bases and the J gene end by 5 bases; junction bases not matched to a gene: 3. This CDR3 comprises 14 residues. Written as DNA, the CDR3 is TGTGCCAGCAGCTTCGGGCGGGGGGACAATGAGCAGTTCTTC. This codes for CASSFGRGDNEQFF.

This chain uses TRBV5-4 with TRBJ1-2, with D hard to call. The germline V gene has CDR1 SGHNT and CDR2 YYREEE (reference sequence). The V end lost 0 bases, the J end lost 13 bases, and 19 bases lay between the germline ends. This CDR3 spans 14 amino acids. CDR3 in amino acids: CASSLDKGTLTRTF. The CDR3 nucleotides read TGTGCCAGCAGCTTGGATAAGGGAACCCTTACCCGCACCTTC.

The chain links TRBV7-2 to TRBJ1-4, with D tentatively TRBD1 (6 bases). The germline V gene has CDR1 SGHTA and CDR2 FQGNSA. The V gene lost 5 bases and the J gene lost 5 bases, with 15 bases spanning the gap. The CDR3 has 15 residues. CDR3 sequence (DNA): TGTGCCAGCAGCGCCGCCGGGACAAAAAATGAAAAACTGTTTTTT. It encodes CASSAAGTKNEKLFF.

This clonotype was detected ten times or more. The chain links TRBV27 to TRBJ2-1, with TRBD1 as a possible D gene (6 bases). V was pared by 7 bases and J by 8 bases, with 21 bases between. The CDR3 extends over 15 amino acids. Per germline, CDR1 MNHEY and CDR2 SMNVEV (reference sequence). Here the CDR3 reads CASTPQGGGGDEQFF. CDR3 in DNA: TGTGCCAGCACCCCTCAAGGGGGTGGAGGTGATGAGCAGTTCTTC.